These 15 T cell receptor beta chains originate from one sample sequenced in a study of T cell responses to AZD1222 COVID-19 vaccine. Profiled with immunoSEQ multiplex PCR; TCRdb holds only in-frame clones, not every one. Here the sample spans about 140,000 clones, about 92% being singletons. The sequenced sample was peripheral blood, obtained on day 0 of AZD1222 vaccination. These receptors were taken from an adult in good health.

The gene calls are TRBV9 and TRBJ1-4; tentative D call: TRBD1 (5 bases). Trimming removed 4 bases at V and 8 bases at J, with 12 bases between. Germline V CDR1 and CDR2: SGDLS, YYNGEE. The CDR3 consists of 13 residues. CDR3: CASSPGGVEKLFF. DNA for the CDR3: TGTGCCAGCAGCCCCGGGGGGGTCGAAAAACTGTTTTTT.

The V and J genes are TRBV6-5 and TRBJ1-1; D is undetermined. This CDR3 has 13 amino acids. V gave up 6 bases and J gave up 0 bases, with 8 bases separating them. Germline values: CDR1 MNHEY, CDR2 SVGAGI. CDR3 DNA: TGTGCCAGCAGCCGGACCATGAACACTGAAGCTTTCTTT. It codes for CASSRTMNTEAFF.

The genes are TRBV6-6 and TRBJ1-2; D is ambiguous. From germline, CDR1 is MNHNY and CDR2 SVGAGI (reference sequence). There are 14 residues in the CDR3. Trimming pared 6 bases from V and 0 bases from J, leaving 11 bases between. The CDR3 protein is CASSASPANYGYTF. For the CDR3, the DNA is TGTGCCAGCAGCGCGAGCCCAGCTAACTATGGCTACACCTTC.

The CDR3 sequence: CASSIAQGMVYEQYF. CDR3 DNA: TGTGCCAGTAGTATAGCCCAGGGGATGGTCTACGAGCAGTACTTC. V is TRBV19 and J is TRBJ2-7; TRBD1 might be the D (6 bases). V lost 1 base, J lost 3 bases, and 13 bases lay in between. Germline V CDR1 and CDR2: LNHDA, SQIVND (reference sequence). This CDR3 is 15 amino acids long. The full variable domain, its missing parts supplied by reference TRBV19 and TRBJ2-7, is DGGITQSPKYLFRKEGQNVTLSCEQNLNHDAMYWYRQDPGQGLRLIYYSQIVNDFQKGDIAEGYSVSREKKESFPLTVTSAQKNPTAFYLCASSIAQGMVYEQYFGPGTRLTVT.

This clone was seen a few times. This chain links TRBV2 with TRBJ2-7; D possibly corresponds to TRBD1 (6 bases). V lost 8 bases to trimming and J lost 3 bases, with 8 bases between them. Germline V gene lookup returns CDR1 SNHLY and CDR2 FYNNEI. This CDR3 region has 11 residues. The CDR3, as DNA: TGTGCCAGCGGCAGGGGCTACGAGCAGTACTTC. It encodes CASGRGYEQYF.

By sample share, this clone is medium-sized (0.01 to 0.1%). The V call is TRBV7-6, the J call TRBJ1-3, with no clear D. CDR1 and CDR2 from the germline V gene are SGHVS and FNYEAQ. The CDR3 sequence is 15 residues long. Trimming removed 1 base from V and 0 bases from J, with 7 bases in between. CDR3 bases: TGTGCCAGCAGCTTAGATCCGTCCTCTGGAAACACCATATATTTT. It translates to CASSLDPSSGNTIYF.

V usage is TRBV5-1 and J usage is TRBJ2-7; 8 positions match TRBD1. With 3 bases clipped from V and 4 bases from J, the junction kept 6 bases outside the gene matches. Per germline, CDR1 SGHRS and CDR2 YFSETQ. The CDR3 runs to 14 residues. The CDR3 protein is CASSSGQGQYEQYF. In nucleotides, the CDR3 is TGCGCCAGCAGCTCCGGACAGGGACAATACGAGCAGTACTTC. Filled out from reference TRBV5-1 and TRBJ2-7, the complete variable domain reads KAGVTQTPRYLIKTRGQQVTLSCSPISGHRSVSWYQQTPGQGLQFLFEYFSETQRNKGNFPGRFSGRQFSNSRSEMNVSTLELGDSALYLCASSSGQGQYEQYFGPGTRLTVT.

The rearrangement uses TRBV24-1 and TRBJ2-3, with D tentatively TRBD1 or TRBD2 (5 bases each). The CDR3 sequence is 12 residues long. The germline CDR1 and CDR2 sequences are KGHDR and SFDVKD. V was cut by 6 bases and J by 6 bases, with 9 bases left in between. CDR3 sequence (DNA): TGTGCCACCAGTAAATGGGGGGATACGCAGTATTTT. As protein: CATSKWGDTQYF.

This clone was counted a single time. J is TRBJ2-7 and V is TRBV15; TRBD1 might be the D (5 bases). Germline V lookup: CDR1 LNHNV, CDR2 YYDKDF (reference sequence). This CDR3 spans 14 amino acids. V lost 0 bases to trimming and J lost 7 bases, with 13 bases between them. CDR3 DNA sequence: TGTGCCACCAGCAGAGATCGCACAGGCCGGGAGCAGTACTTC. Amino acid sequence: CATSRDRTGREQYF. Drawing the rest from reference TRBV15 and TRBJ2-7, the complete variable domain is DAMVIQNPRYQVTQFGKPVTLSCSQTLNHNVMYWYQQKSSQAPKLLFHYYDKDFNNEADTPDNFQSRRPNTSFCFLDIRSPGLGDTAMYLCATSRDRTGREQYFGPGTRLTVT.

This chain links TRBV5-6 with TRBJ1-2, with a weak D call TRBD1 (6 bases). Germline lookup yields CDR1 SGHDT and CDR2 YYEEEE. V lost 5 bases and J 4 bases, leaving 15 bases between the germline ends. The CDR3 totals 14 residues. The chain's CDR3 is CASSPMGASYGYTF. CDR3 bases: TGTGCCAGCAGTCCCATGGGGGCGTCCTATGGCTACACCTTC.

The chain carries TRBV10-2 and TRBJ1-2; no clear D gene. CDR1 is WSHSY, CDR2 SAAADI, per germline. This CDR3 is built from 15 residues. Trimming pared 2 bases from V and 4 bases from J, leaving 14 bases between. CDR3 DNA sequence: TGCGCCAGCAGTGAGATGGGAGCCTCTAGCTATGGCTACACCTTC. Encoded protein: CASSEMGASSYGYTF.

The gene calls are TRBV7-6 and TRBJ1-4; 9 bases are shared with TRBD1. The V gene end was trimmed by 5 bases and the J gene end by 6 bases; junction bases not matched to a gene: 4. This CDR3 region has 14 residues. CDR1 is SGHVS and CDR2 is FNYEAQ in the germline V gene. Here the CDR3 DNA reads TGTGCCAGCAGCCCTCGGACAGGGGATGAAAAACTGTTTTTT. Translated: CASSPRTGDEKLFF.

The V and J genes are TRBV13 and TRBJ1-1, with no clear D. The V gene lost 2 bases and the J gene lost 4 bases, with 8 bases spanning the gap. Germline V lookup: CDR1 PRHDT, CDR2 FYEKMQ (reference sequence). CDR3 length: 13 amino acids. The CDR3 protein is CASSLLSVTEAFF. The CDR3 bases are TGTGCCAGCAGCTTATTGTCAGTCACTGAAGCTTTCTTT.

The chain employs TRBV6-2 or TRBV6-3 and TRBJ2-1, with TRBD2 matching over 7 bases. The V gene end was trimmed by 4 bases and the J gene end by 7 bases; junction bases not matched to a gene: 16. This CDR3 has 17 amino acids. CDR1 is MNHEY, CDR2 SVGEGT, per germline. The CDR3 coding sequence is TGTGCCAGCAGTTTCGCCTCTGGACTAGGGCGAGGTAATGAGCAGTTCTTC. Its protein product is CASSFASGLGRGNEQFF.

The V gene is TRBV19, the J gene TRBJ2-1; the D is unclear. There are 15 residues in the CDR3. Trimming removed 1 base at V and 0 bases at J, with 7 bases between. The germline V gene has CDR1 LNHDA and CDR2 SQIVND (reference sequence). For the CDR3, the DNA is TGTGCCAGTAGTATAGGTCTGGCCTCCTACAATGAGCAGTTCTTC. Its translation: CASSIGLASYNEQFF.